The rows below give T cell receptor beta chains drawn from one sample of a study of T cell repertoires in cytomegalovirus infection. MiXCR, run by TCRdb on the reads, gives a single entry per CDR3 protein. The sample includes about 830,000 distinct CDR3 sequences, 32% of them seen just once. These receptors have no known antigen. This specimen consisted of cultured CD8+ T cells from PBMCs, obtained from culture after CMV antigen stimulation. Receptors originate from a human donor in good health (CMV status not recorded). Some clones in this sample may be carry-over from other donors' samples. Both conserved end residues are trimmed from each CDR3. The order of the fields is V gene, CDR3 protein.

>TRBV15
ATSRVRQVLHQPQH
>TRBV19
ASTPTGVIHDGYT
>TRBV5-1
ASSLEPQAFGQPQH
>TRBV10-3
AIRVARGHTDTQY
>TRBV13
ASSERGGDEQY
>TRBV7-9
ASSPTAGTDTQY
>TRBV7-9
ASSLAGQGAGELF
>TRBV7-3
ASSFKPGELF
>TRBV9
ASSVGNSPNYGYT
>TRBV27
ASKGLLSYNEQF
>TRBV27
ASSLWGAGETQY
>TRBV27
ASSPTGVRRLF
>TRBV7-9
ASSLTSGAQETQY
>TRBV15
ATSSKFLDGYT
>TRBV19
ASSISSNQPQH
>TRBV19
ASKRGGANQPQH
>TRBV28
ASSFYPAHRDPNEQF
>TRBV9
ASSVTGHPYNEQF
>TRBV29-1
SVEYSKYNEQF
>TRBV7-8
ASSSRDRNQETQY
>TRBV5-1
ASSSEGPGVTEAF
>TRBV6-6
ASSYSHTDIADTQY
>TRBV7-8
ASRGRALQETQY
>TRBV25-1
ASSDGDRGIGGELF
>TRBV6-5
ASSYSAGGPDEQF
>TRBV4-1
ASSQAQNNNEQF
>TRBV5-4
ASSWGSSEQY
>TRBV7-9
ASSSPALRHGYT
>TRBV7-6
ASSLWSGSEKLF
>TRBV6-5
ASSSASGEVDYGYT
>TRBV5-4
ASSRDRESGELF
>TRBV19
ATGGVRDHGYT
>TRBV12-5
ASGFLLGGRFVQNTGELF
>TRBV7-3
ASSLGSRGALYNEQF
>TRBV5-6
ASSSEEGNTEAF
>TRBV5-1
ASSFARTTDGYT
>TRBV27
ASSITSAGDTQY
>TRBV27
ASSGTLGVHT
>TRBV6-6
ASSYLGGSNEKLF
>TRBV12-3/TRBV12-4
ANTTTPPGGRPNEKLF